The clone carrying this T cell receptor beta chain has a handful of counts. Its antigen is unknown. V shed 8 bases and J 10 bases; nucleotides not matched to a gene: 12. Germline V gives CDR1 MGHDK, CDR2 SYGVNS. This CDR3 comprises 15 residues. This record comes from a study of PD-1 blockade in classical Hodgkin lymphoma. Study in general: Patients were administered nivolumab (3 mg/kg intravenously) every 2 weeks. Study-level results: Patients who responded completely had about the same baseline diversity as newly diagnosed patients. Patients excluded were those beginning nivolumab under 1 year after ASCT. Diminished baseline TCR diversity has been reported in newly diagnosed patients relative to healthy donors.

The data were produced by immunoSEQ multiplex PCR, yet TCRdb's version contains in-frame clones alone and is incomplete. The sample contains about 61,000 clones, more than 80% of which appear only once. Relapse was seen in all patients after autologous stem cell transplantation, and brentuximab vedotin exposure was variable. The chain couples TRBV25-1 to TRBJ1-6; TRBD1 matches 9 bases. The TCR comes from a human donor with classical Hodgkin lymphoma. The sequencing used peripheral blood mononuclear cells (PBMCs), collected at baseline. The DNA of the CDR3 is TGTGCCAGCGGCGGAGCAACAGGGGGCAGGTCACCCCTCCACTTT. Encoded protein: CASGGATGGRSPLHF. The whole variable domain, remainder taken from reference TRBV25-1 and TRBJ1-6, is EADIYQTPRYLVIGTGKKITLECSQTMGHDKMYWYQQDPGMELHLIHYSYGVNSTEKGDLSSESTVSRIRTEHFPLTLESARPSHTSQYLCASGGATGGRSPLHFGNGTRLTVT.